The source of this T cell receptor beta chain is a study of regulatory T cells in long-lasting Graves disease. A few counts support this clonotype. Time point reported: persistent/refractory GD, antithyroid drugs over 5 years with positive TRAb. The TCR library was made from RNA extracted from PBMCs. Germline trimming cut 2 bases from V and 2 bases from J; bases unmatched to any gene: 11. The CDR3 extends over 17 amino acids. Germline loops: CDR1 SGHTA, CDR2 FQGNSA. Combining iRepertoire HTBI primers with Arm-PCR of CDR3 regions, the authors built TCR beta libraries. TCRdb reanalysed the multiplex PCR reads using MiXCR and keeps one entry per CDR3 protein. The data contain approximately 400,000 distinct CDR3 sequences, 20% to 30% of them singletons.

This chain uses TRBV7-2 with TRBJ2-5; 7 nucleotides line up with TRBD2. The sequenced sample was peripheral blood mononuclear cells (PBMCs), obtained when the disease was refractory, from a patient treated with antithyroid drugs. This clonotype was obtained from a female donor with Graves disease. CDR3 sequence: CASSLSAAGLTQETQYF. Here the CDR3 DNA reads TGTGCCAGCAGCTTAAGTGCGGCGGGACTAACACAAGAGACCCAGTACTTC.